This T cell receptor beta chain emerged from a study of prognosis after radiotherapy for stage I lung cancer. Findings and limits, study-wide: A determination of whether the expanded TCR clones were tumor-specific was not made.

Collection of peripheral blood, in a volume of about 5.4 milliliters, was performed at each of two time points. This clonotype was counted ten times or more. Its antigen is as yet unknown. CDR3 of TCR beta was amplified from genomic DNA via a two-round multiplex PCR. The first PCR round targeted every TRBV and TRBJ gene with specific primers. From the multiplex PCR reads, TCRdb called clonotypes with MiXCR, one entry per CDR3 protein. The sample holds 20,000 or so distinct CDR3 sequences, roughly 30% seen once. Sequencing was performed on PBMCs, taken before or after stereotactic body radiation therapy (not recorded which). This clonotype was obtained from a donor aged 50 or older with non-small cell lung cancer.

The CDR3 here is CASSELGGALGTDTQYF. CDR3 DNA sequence: TGTGCCAGCAGTGAGTTGGGGGGAGCGTTGGGCACAGATACGCAGTATTTT. The V and J genes are TRBV6-1 and TRBJ2-3; TRBD2 is a possible D gene (6 bases). V was clipped by 3 bases and J by 1 base, with 17 bases between them. The CDR3 covers 17 residues. The V gene's germline CDR1 is MNHNS and CDR2 SASEGT.